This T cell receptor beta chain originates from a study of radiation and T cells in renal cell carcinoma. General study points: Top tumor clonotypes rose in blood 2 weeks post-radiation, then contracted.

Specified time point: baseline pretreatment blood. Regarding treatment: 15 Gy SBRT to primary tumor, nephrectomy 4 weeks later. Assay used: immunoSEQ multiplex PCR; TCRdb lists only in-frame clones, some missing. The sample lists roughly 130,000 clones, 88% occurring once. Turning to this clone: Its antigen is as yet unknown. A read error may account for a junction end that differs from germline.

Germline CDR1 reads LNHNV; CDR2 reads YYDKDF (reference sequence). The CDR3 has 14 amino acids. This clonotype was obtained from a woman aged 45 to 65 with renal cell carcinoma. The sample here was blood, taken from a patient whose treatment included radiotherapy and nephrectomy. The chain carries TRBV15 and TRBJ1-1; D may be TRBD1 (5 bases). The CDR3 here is CATSRDVQGGFSIF. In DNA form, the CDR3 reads TGTGCCACCAGCAGAGATGTCCAGGGTGGTTTCTCGATCTTT. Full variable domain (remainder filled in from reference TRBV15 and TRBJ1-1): DAMVIQNPRYQVTQFGKPVTLSCSQTLNHNVMYWYQQKSSQAPKLLFHYYDKDFNNEADTPDNFQSRRPNTSFCFLDIRSPGLGDTAMYLCATSRDVQGGFSIFGQGTRLTVV.